The entry below describes one T cell receptor (beta chain). The source of the sample is a study of preoperative IRX-2 immunotherapy in early breast cancer. Germline V gene data show CDR1 as SGHRS and CDR2 as YFSETQ. The CDR3 loop spans 15 amino acids. V was clipped by 2 bases and J by 1 base; unmatched bases: 1. Clones were sequenced by immunoSEQ multiplex PCR, and TCRdb holds only the in-frame ones, with some missing. This sample has approximately 28,000 clones, with approximately 83% found just once. The sample's treatment: preoperative locoregional IRX-2 cytokine immunotherapy. Samples came from a phase Ib trial of preoperative locoregional IRX-2 cytokine immunotherapy.

The specimen was obtained from a patient treated with IRX-2 immunotherapy. This sequence joins TRBV5-1 and TRBJ2-3; 10 nucleotides align to TRBD1. This TCR came from a human donor with breast cancer. CDR3 in amino acids: CASSLGQGGTDTQYF. The CDR3 DNA reads TGCGCCAGCAGCTTAGGACAGGGGGGCACAGATACGCAGTATTTT.